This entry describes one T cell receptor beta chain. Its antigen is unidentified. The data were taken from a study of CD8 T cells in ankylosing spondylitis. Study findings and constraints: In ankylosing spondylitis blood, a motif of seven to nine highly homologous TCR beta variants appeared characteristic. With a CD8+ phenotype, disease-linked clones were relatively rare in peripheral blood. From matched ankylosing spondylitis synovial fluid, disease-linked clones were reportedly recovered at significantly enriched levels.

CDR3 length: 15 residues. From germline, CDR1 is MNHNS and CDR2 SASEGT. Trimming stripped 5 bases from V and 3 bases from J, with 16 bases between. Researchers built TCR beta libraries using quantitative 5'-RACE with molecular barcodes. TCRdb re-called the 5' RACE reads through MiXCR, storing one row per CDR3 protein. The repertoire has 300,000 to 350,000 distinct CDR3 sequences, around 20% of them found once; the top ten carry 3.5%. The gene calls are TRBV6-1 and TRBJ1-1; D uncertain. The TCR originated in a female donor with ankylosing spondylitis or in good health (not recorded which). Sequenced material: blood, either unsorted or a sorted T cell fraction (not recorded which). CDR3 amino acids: CASSRAGAGDTEAFF. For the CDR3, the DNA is TGTGCCAGCAGTAGGGCAGGTGCCGGGGACACTGAAGCTTTCTTT.